Reported below is one T cell receptor beta chain. The clone's antigen remains unknown. No base quality values were provided; no much bigger clone lies one nucleotide off. The data are from a study of cytomegalovirus exposure and HLA in healthy donors (dated by TCRdb to between 2016 and 2019). About the full investigation: According to an earlier analysis of 587 of the donors, 200 million or so T cells yielded 117 million unique TCR beta sequences and approximately 300 Gb of sequence data. Roughly 310 gigabases of sequencing data and approximately 80 million unique TCR sequences were included in an early release covering about 600 HLA-typed donors. Among the roughly 370 genotyped donors, under 90% belonged to the genetic ancestry cluster associated with self-reported Caucasian donors. The study aimed to test whether signatures of past pathogen exposure could be identified by cataloging public T cell receptors. The study used immunosequencing to profile the T cell repertoires of approximately 630 subjects and linked those repertoires to cytomegalovirus serostatus. Along with the 666-subject first cohort, a separate validation cohort of around 120 different subjects was used. To predict cytomegalovirus infection status, the study combined high-throughput TCR immunosequencing, statistical association of individual TCRs with disease status, and machine learning. To study patterns of TCR occurrence, a later analysis re-analyzed previously published TCR beta repertoires from around 700 donors and added high-resolution HLA genotyping. The later analysis used no new phenotypic data to find candidate immune exposures, relying instead on TCR beta sequences and their occurrence across donors. To decide whether each TCR beta V gene segment behaved as functional or pseudogenic, an earlier analysis of 587 of the donors relied on high-throughput TCR beta sequencing. Donor age, sex, ethnicity and CMV serostatus were collected together with the repertoire data. A later genetic analysis took genome-wide SNP genotypes for about three fifths of the roughly 670 donors and used that subset as a discovery cohort. Every repertoire in the discovery cohort had been generated on one and the same sequencing platform. HLA typing covered class I and class II loci at four-digit resolution. The number of donors typed differed by locus, with 629-630 for A, B, C, DRB1 and DQB1, roughly 520 for DQA1, over 600 for DPA1, and roughly 450 for DPB1. Five DR-DQ haplotypes were handled as single units for association and clustering, since linkage in the cohort was strong. Among roughly 370 genotyped donors of the cohort, an average of approximately 230,000 unique TCR beta nucleotide sequences were sequenced per donor, around 20% of them non-productive.

The cohort comprised some 680 healthy bone marrow donors. Cohort members were all nominally healthy when sampled, although unrecorded immune exposures were likely present. The donor was CMV seronegative and belonged to the group of several hundred seronegative cohort members. Each donor provided a peripheral blood sample, and peripheral blood mononuclear cells were used for TCR beta sequencing. Genomic DNA was extracted from the blood cell samples with the Qiagen DNeasy Blood Extraction Kit. Findings and caveats that apply to the study as a whole: Correlated functional status among segregating V segments might reflect linkage disequilibrium, but an unknown experimental factor could not be ruled out. Most CMV-associated TCR beta chains appeared to be HLA-restricted in a later analysis, and the HLA associations seemed to be driven largely by CMV exposure. According to a later genetic analysis, donors in an Asian-associated ancestry cluster had fewer N-insertions in productive TCRs than the approximately 650-donor mean. A group of highly shared sequence variants was considered likely to be a technical artifact of the sequencing pipeline. At a false discovery rate of 0.05, a later analysis linked around 15,000 TCR beta sequences to specific HLA alleles. A later analysis found that TCR association rates varied across HLA loci, with DRB1 alleles showing the most associated TCRs and HLA-C alleles the fewest. Because HLA typing was unavailable for some donors at each locus, only the typed subset was used in association tests. For the cohort, immune exposure information was limited to CMV serostatus. In a later analysis, several top co-occurrence clusters were reported to appear linked to parvovirus B19, influenza, CMV and Epstein-Barr virus. Sequencing depth was assumed to be roughly uniform across donors in the presence/absence analyses, though that assumption may not hold. It was suggested by the authors that the approach could potentially be generalized to other disease states and immunological phenotypes. An earlier analysis of approximately 530 of the donors showed that most TCR beta V segments appeared in productive rearrangements either about 87% or about 30% of the time, which broadly matched IMGT annotations. In a later analysis, HLA-associated TCR beta chains showed more clonal expansion and lower generation probabilities than non-associated chains that were equally common. A further reported finding was that TCR beta sequences accurately predicted the HLA-A and HLA-B alleles for most subjects in the first cohort. Because the 87-base-pair reads could not distinguish some IMGT-functional V segments, including TRBV6-2 and TRBV6-3, those segments were excluded. In a later genetic analysis, a missense DCLRE1C variant was associated with V-gene and J-gene trimming of TCR beta chains, and the association was replicated in an independent cohort. When HLA alleles, especially DR and DQ, strongly co-occurred, attributing TCR associations to individual alleles was difficult. While some public TCRs were present in many individuals, most TCR sequences turned up only very rarely across donors. Cytomegalovirus status was reported to be diagnosed by the classifier with high specificity and sensitivity in both the original and validation cohorts. About 17 rarely observed V segments, including chromosome 9 orphons, were excluded from the earlier analysis of about 610 of the donors because counts were too low. In vitro tests confirmed that a few of the cytomegalovirus-associated TCR beta chains recognize cytomegalovirus antigens. The study listed 150 to 200 TCR beta chains as associated with cytomegalovirus. The cohort was sequenced for TCR beta chains only, and without alpha or paired-chain data the features that could be detected were limited.

Library preparation was by the immunoSEQ multiplex PCR assay. For the multiplex PCR, a mixture combining 60 forward primers for TCR Vbeta segments and 13 reverse primers for TCR Jbeta segments was used. Amplification of the CDR3 region of rearranged TCR beta genes was performed with a multiplex PCR assay on genomic DNA. The Illumina HiSeq System was used to sequence the amplified TCR beta libraries as 87-base-pair reads. Processing in the source paper ran as follows. A later analysis tallied tens of millions of unique TCR beta chains across the 666 repertoires, and around 9.9 million of those chains were shared by two or more donors. Raw reads were error-corrected and collapsed into unique sequences by a nearest-neighbor algorithm in which closely related sequences were merged to remove PCR and sequencing errors. CDR3 sequences were aligned to IMGT reference sequences to assign V, D and J gene segments. For a sequence to be retained, at least a six-nucleotide match to both a V gene segment and a J gene segment was required. Rearrangements were called productive when the CDR3 lacked stop codons and stayed in frame with V and J; all others were non-productive. Following IMGT convention, CDR3 was defined as the stretch from the second conserved V-encoded cysteine to the conserved J-encoded phenylalanine. In an earlier analysis of 500 to 650 of the donors, sequences lacking an unambiguous match to a single V gene segment were excluded. In an earlier analysis of a few hundred of the donors, V segments were called functional above 56.7% productive rearrangements and were called segregating when the between-donor standard deviation exceeded 5%. To diagnose cytomegalovirus status from the catalog of TCR beta chain sequences, a statistical classification framework was built. V and J gene assignment, in a later analysis, came from comparing TCR nucleotide sequences with IMGT/GENE-DB human TR gene sequences. The TCRdist pipeline was used in a later analysis to assign CDR3 sequences and most-parsimonious VDJ recombination scenarios. In a later analysis, each TCR beta chain was defined by its CDR3 amino acid sequence together with its V-gene family, and reads without a unique V-gene family were excluded. A later analysis removed roughly 590 highly shared, low-generation-probability nucleotide sequences to deal with suspected cross-contamination and a sequencing artifact. A later analysis calculated a clonal expansion index for each public chain from normalized within-repertoire ranks of inferred template counts. A later analysis computed generation probabilities with a VDJ recombination model fitted to out-of-frame rearrangements, and checked the results against IGoR. A later analysis scored TCR-TCR, TCR-HLA and TCR-CMV co-occurrence with hypergeometric tests, applying a repertoire-size bias correction to TCR pairs. To estimate false discovery rates, a later analysis permuted the HLA or CMV assignments 20 times. In a later analysis, co-occurring TCRs were grouped with DBSCAN, and TCRdist sequence similarity was added when clustering was performed within HLA-allele-positive subsets. Co-occurrence clustering excluded repertoires with fewer than 30,000 or more than 120,000 public chains, plus five with anomalous nucleotide sharing. Here the immuneACCESS table is served through TCRdb, limited to in-frame sequences with V and J called. Missing clones are a known gap in these copies; in checked studies unresolved V genes cover under half, and the rest lacks a known reason. V and J calls and clone size are as listed in that table; D and trimming were resolved from the DNA. This sample is represented by 150,000 to 200,000 clones; around four fifths of them were singletons. The top ten clonotypes cover around 0.99% of the sample.

For this chain, trimming is 3 bases at the V end and 4 bases at the J end, and the number of junction bases without a gene match is 2. Measured from the cysteine to the phenylalanine, the CDR3 is 15 residues long. Of the read, only the CDR3 DNA is kept; its 45 bases are in frame from base 1. Based on the germline V gene, the CDR1 and CDR2 sequences are MDHEN and SYDVKM. The sample taken for sequencing was PBMCs. The sequence was collected from a woman between 40 and 55 years old in good health and CMV-seronegative. The rearrangement combines TRBV28 with TRBJ2-1; 11 central nucleotides agree with TRBD1. The CDR3 region has the sequence CASSFGQGAYNEQFF. DNA sequence: TGTGCCAGCAGTTTCGGACAGGGGGCGTACAATGAGCAGTTCTTC.